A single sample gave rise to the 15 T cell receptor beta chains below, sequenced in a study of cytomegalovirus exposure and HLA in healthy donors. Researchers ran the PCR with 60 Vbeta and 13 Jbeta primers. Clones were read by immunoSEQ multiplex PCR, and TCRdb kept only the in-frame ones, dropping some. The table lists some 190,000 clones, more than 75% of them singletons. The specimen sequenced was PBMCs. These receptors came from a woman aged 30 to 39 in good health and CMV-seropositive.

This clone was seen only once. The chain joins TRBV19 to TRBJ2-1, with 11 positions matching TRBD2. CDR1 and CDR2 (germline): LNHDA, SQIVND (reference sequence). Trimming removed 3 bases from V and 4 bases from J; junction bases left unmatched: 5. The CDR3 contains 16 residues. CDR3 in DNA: TGTGCCAGTAGTATCCTAGCGGGAGGTGGATACAATGAGCAGTTCTTC. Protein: CASSILAGGGYNEQFF. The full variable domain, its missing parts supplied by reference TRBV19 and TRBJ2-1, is DGGITQSPKYLFRKEGQNVTLSCEQNLNHDAMYWYRQDPGQGLRLIYYSQIVNDFQKGDIAEGYSVSREKKESFPLTVTSAQKNPTAFYLCASSILAGGGYNEQFFGPGTRLTVL.

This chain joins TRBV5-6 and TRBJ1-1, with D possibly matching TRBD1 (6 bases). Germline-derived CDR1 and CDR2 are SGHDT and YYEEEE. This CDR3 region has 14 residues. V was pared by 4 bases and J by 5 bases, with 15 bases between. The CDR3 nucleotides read TGTGCCAGCAGCCGAAGAATACAGGGAACTGAAGCTTTCTTT. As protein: CASSRRIQGTEAFF.

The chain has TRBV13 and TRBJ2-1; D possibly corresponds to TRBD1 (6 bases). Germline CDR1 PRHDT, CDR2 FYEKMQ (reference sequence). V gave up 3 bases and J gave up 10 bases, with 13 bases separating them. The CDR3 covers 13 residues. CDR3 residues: CASSLASGTEQFF. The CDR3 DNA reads TGTGCCAGCAGCTTGGCGTCCGGGACAGAGCAGTTCTTC.

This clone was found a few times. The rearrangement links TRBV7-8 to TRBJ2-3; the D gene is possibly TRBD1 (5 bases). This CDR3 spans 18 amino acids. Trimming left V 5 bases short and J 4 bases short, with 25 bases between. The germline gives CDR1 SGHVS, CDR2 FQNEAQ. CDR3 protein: CASSSRDFRLDPSDTQYF. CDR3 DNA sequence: TGTGCCAGCAGCAGCAGGGATTTTCGTCTGGACCCTTCAGATACGCAGTATTTT.

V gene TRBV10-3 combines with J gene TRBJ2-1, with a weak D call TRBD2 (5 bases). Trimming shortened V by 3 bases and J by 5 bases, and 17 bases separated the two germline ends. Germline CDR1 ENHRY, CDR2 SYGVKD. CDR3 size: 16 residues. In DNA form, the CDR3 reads TGTGCCATCAGTGATCTAACGGCGGGTGCGAACAATGAGCAGTTCTTC. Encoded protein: CAISDLTAGANNEQFF.

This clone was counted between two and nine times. CDR3 in DNA: TGCGCCAGCAAAAGACAGGGGGGAACTAACTATGGCTACACCTTC. Its translation is CASKRQGGTNYGYTF. The chain recombines TRBV5-1 with TRBJ1-2, with 9 bases that match TRBD1. Trimming at V came to 6 bases and at J to 0 bases, leaving 6 bases not matched to a gene. Germline V gene data show CDR1 as SGHRS and CDR2 as YFSETQ. CDR3 length: 15 residues. Looking up the rest from reference TRBV5-1 and TRBJ1-2 gives the full variable domain: KAGVTQTPRYLIKTRGQQVTLSCSPISGHRSVSWYQQTPGQGLQFLFEYFSETQRNKGNFPGRFSGRQFSNSRSEMNVSTLELGDSALYLCASKRQGGTNYGYTFGSGTRLTVV.

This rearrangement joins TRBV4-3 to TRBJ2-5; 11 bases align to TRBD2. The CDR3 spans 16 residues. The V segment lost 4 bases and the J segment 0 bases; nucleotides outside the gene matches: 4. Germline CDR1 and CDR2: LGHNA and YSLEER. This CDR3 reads CASSRGTSGYQETQYF. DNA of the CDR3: TGCGCCAGCAGCCGAGGGACTAGCGGCTACCAAGAGACCCAGTACTTC.

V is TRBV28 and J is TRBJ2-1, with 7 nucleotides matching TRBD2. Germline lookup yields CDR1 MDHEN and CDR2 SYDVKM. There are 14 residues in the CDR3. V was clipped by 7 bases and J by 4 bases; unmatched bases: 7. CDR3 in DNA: TGTGCCAGCAAAGGCGGGGGAACTTACAATGAGCAGTTCTTC. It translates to CASKGGGTYNEQFF.

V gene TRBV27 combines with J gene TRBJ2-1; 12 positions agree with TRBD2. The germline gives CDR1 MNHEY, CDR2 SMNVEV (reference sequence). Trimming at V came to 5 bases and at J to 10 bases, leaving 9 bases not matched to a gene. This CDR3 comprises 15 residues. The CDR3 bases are TGTGCCAGCAGTCCCCGGCTAGCGGGAGGGCAAGAGCAGTTCTTC. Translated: CASSPRLAGGQEQFF.

CDR3 coding DNA: TGTGCCAGCAGCCCACAGGGGGGTCCTGAAGGCAATGAGCAGTTCTTC. It codes for CASSPQGGPEGNEQFF. The chain joins TRBV7-2 to TRBJ2-1; 8 bases fit TRBD1. With 5 bases clipped from V and 6 bases from J, the junction kept 12 bases outside the gene matches. The CDR3 is made up of 16 amino acids. Germline CDR1 reads SGHTA; CDR2 reads FQGNSA. The complete variable domain, with remaining parts taken from reference TRBV7-2 and TRBJ2-1, reads GAGVSQSPSNKVTEKGKDVELRCDPISGHTALYWYRQSLGQGLEFLIYFQGNSAPDKSGLPSDRFSAERTGGSVSTLTIQRTQQEDSAVYLCASSPQGGPEGNEQFFGPGTRLTVL.

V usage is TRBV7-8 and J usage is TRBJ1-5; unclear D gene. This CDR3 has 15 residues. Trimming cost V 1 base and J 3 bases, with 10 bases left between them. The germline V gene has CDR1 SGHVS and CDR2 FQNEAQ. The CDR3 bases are TGTGCCAGCAGCTTAGGGGTAGCGGCCAATCAGCCCCAGCATTTT. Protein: CASSLGVAANQPQHF.

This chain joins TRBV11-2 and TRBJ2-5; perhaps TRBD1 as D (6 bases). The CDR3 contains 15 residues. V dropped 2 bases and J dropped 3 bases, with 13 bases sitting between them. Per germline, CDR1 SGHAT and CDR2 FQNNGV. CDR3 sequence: CASSLITGSKETQYF. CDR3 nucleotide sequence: TGTGCCAGCAGCTTAATTACAGGGAGTAAAGAGACCCAGTACTTC.

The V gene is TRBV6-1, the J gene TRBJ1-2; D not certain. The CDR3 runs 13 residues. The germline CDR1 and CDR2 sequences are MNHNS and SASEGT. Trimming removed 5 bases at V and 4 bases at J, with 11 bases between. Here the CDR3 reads CASSLEFTYGYTF. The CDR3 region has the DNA TGTGCCAGCAGTTTAGAGTTTACCTATGGCTACACCTTC.

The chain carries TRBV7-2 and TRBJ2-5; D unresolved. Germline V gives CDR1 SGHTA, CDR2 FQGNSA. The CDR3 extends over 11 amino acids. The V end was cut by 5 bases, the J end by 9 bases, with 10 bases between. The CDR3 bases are TGTGCCAGCAGCCCGTCGAGTGCCCAGTACTTC. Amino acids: CASSPSSAQYF.

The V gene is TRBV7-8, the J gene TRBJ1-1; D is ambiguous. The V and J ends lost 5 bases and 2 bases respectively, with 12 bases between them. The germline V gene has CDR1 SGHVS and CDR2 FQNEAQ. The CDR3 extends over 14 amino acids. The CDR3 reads CASSPGTANTEAFF. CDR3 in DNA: TGTGCCAGCAGCCCGGGAACAGCTAACACTGAAGCTTTCTTT. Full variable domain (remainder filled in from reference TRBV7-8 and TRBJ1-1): GAGVSQSPRYKVAKRGQDVALRCDPISGHVSLFWYQQALGQGPEFLTYFQNEAQLDKSGLPSDRFFAERPEGSVSTLKIQRTQQEDSAVYLCASSPGTANTEAFFGQGTRLTVV.